A single sample is the source of the 27 T cell receptor beta chains below, sequenced in a study of regulatory T cells in long-lasting Graves disease. Arm-PCR of CDR3 regions and iRepertoire HTBI primers were the basis on which TCR beta libraries were built. TCRdb analysed the multiplex PCR reads with MiXCR anew, one entry per CDR3 protein. The sample records almost 450,000 distinct CDR3 sequences, roughly 15% being singletons. Time point in this sample: newly diagnosed GD, antithyroid drugs for less than 3 months. Isolated PBMC RNA provided the starting material for the TCR library. These data also featured in a second study, about T cells in Graves' hyperthyroidism and ophthalmopathy.

The sequenced sample was peripheral blood mononuclear cells (PBMCs), obtained at new diagnosis, from a patient treated with antithyroid drugs. Source of these receptors: a woman aged 25-40 years with Graves disease.

This clonotype showed up just a few times. V and J are TRBV27 and TRBJ2-4, with 8 bases aligning to TRBD1. V dropped 4 bases and J dropped 6; count of bases not matched to a gene: 5. The CDR3 runs 14 residues. Germline values: CDR1 MNHEY, CDR2 SMNVEV (reference sequence). The CDR3 DNA sequence: TGTGCCAGCAGTTCTCGGACAGGGCCAAACATTCAGTACTTC. Amino acid sequence: CASSSRTGPNIQYF.

Many counts were recorded for this clonotype. CDR3 in amino acids: CASSLSGGPEAFF. CDR3 nucleotides: TGTGCCAGCAGCTTAAGTGGGGGCCCCGAAGCTTTCTTT. V is TRBV11-1 and J is TRBJ1-1, with D possibly TRBD1 on 6 matching bases. The CDR3 is 13 residues long. CDR1 and CDR2 (germline): SGHAT, FQDESV (reference sequence). The V gene lost 2 bases and the J gene lost 8 bases, with 12 bases spanning the gap.

This clonotype came up many times. J is TRBJ1-2 and V is TRBV10-3, with 9 bases identical to TRBD1. Germline CDR1 is ENHRY and CDR2 is SYGVKD. This CDR3 has 15 amino acids. V was clipped by 5 bases and J by 6 bases; unmatched bases: 10. CDR3 bases: TGTGCCATCAGTCTAGGAGAGGACAGGGGTGATGGCTACACCTTC. It encodes CAISLGEDRGDGYTF.

This clonotype was seen at least ten times. The V and J genes are TRBV30 and TRBJ2-1; tentatively, D is TRBD2 (6 bases). Trimming shortened V by 3 bases and J by 5 bases, and 14 bases separated the two germline ends. Germline CDR1 and CDR2: GTSNPN and SVGIG (reference sequence). The CDR3 spans 14 residues. This CDR3 reads CAWSAGTGDNEQFF. Here the CDR3 DNA reads TGTGCCTGGAGCGCCGGGACTGGGGACAATGAGCAGTTCTTC.

This clonotype has only a few counts. The rearrangement links TRBV20-1 to TRBJ2-2; maybe TRBD2 (6 bases). The germline V and J ends were trimmed by 0 bases and 8 bases, with 25 bases remaining between them. This CDR3 is 18 amino acids long. CDR1 DFQATT and CDR2 SNEGSKA come from the germline V gene (reference sequence). CDR3 DNA sequence: TGCAGTGCTAGAGACCAACATGGGGGGTTCGGGCTTTTGGGGGAGCTGTTTTTT. Translation: CSARDQHGGFGLLGELFF.

The V gene is TRBV5-1, the J gene TRBJ2-1; D is undetermined. The CDR3 covers 13 residues. Trimming stripped 4 bases from V and 8 bases from J, with 13 bases between. CDR1 is SGHRS, CDR2 YFSETQ, per germline. The CDR3 bases are TGCGCCAGCAGCCAGGTTGAACGAGATGAGCAGTTCTTC. It yields the protein CASSQVERDEQFF.

The sample holds a few counts of this clonotype. V gene TRBV7-2 combines with J gene TRBJ1-1; no definite D call. Trimming left V 2 bases short and J 5 bases short, with 12 bases between. Germline CDR1 reads SGHTA; CDR2 reads FQGNSA. The CDR3 has 14 residues. CDR3 amino acids: CASSLFVSRTEAFF. CDR3 bases: TGTGCCAGCAGCTTATTTGTATCAAGGACTGAAGCTTTCTTT.

In regard to this clonotype: Just one base apart from a much larger clone, this may be a read error. The V and J genes are TRBV20-1 and TRBJ2-3; TRBD1 matches at 9 bases. The J call may be incorrect, as the DNA end agrees better with TRBJ2-7. In germline, CDR1 is DFQATT, CDR2 SNEGSKA (reference sequence). The CDR3 runs 12 residues. In DNA, the CDR3 is TGCAGTCGGACAGGGGATGGCAATGAGCAGTACTTC. This codes for CSRTGDGNEQYF.

This clonotype was seen repeatedly, ten times or more. The rearrangement links TRBV28 to TRBJ2-3; perhaps TRBD2 as D (6 bases). There are 15 residues in the CDR3. Germline CDR1 reads MDHEN; CDR2 reads SYDVKM. Trimming pared 1 base from V and 2 bases from J, leaving 10 bases between. The CDR3: CASSLSGGNTDTQYF. The CDR3 nucleotides read TGTGCCAGCAGTTTATCAGGCGGGAACACAGATACGCAGTATTTT. The whole variable domain, remainder taken from reference TRBV28 and TRBJ2-3, is DVKVTQSSRYLVKRTGEKVFLECVQDMDHENMFWYRQDPGLGLRLIYFSYDVKMKEKGDIPEGYSVSREKKERFSLILESASTNQTSMYLCASSLSGGNTDTQYFGPGTRLTVL.

This clonotype came up many times. This chain connects TRBV5-1 to TRBJ1-1; weak D call: TRBD1 (5 bases). This CDR3 comprises 14 residues. From germline, CDR1 is SGHRS and CDR2 YFSETQ. Between the trimmed V and J ends, which lost 0 bases and 6 bases, there was a span of 12 bases. Here the CDR3 reads CASSLEQGVAEAFF. The CDR3 DNA sequence: TGCGCCAGCAGCTTGGAGCAGGGAGTGGCTGAAGCTTTCTTT.

V is TRBV18 and J is TRBJ2-1; no clear D gene. The germline V gene has CDR1 KGHSH and CDR2 LQKENI. Trimming left V 0 bases short and J 6 bases short, with 6 bases between. This CDR3 spans 13 amino acids. The CDR3 is CASSPPNSNEQFF. The CDR3 DNA is TGTGCCAGCTCACCACCGAACAGCAATGAGCAGTTCTTC.

In its sample, this clonotype was seen many times. The chain recombines TRBV12-3 or TRBV12-4 with TRBJ1-3; D gene unclear. The CDR3 covers 16 residues. The germline V and J ends were trimmed by 6 bases and 8 bases, with 23 bases remaining between them. The CDR3 here is CASSRRLHLTRDTIYF. CDR3 bases: TGTGCCAGCAGCCGGAGGTTGCATCTGACTCGGGACACCATATATTTT.

On this clonotype: A read error is possible here, since a much larger clone lies one base away. The J gene is TRBJ2-3, the V gene TRBV27; D gene unclear. From germline, CDR1 is MNHEY and CDR2 SMNVEV (reference sequence). The CDR3 is 13 amino acids. V was clipped by 5 bases and J by 9 bases, with 15 bases between them. The CDR3 reads CASSDVGPRTQYF. The CDR3 DNA sequence: TGTGCCAGCAGTGATGTCGGACCCAGGACGCAGTATTTT.

The sample holds a few counts of this clonotype. This chain connects TRBV4-1 to TRBJ2-7, with 11 bases fitting TRBD1. Looked up from germline, CDR1 is MGHRA and CDR2 is YSYEKL. This CDR3 is 14 amino acids long. With 5 bases clipped from V and 9 bases from J, the junction kept 9 bases outside the gene matches. The chain's CDR3 is CASSSPGTGGRQYF. Here the CDR3 DNA reads TGCGCCAGCAGCTCTCCCGGGACAGGGGGACGGCAGTACTTC.

In this sample, this clonotype turned up many times. Germline is not matched at one junction end, which may reflect a read error. The CDR3 spells CSARDLPGHATF. The CDR3, as DNA: TGCAGTGCTAGAGATCTCCCGGGACACGCGACCTTC. The genes are TRBV20-1 and TRBJ2-7, with D possibly TRBD1 on 6 matching bases. CDR1 is DFQATT, CDR2 SNEGSKA, per germline (reference sequence). The CDR3 has 12 amino acids.

This clonotype has a handful of counts. The rearrangement links TRBV27 to TRBJ1-1; D not certain. CDR1 and CDR2 (germline): MNHEY, SMNVEV (reference sequence). This CDR3 comprises 13 residues. Trimming took off 3 bases at V and 8 bases at J, with 13 bases between the two ends. CDR3 residues: CASSFFGESEAFF. As DNA, the CDR3 is TGTGCCAGCAGTTTCTTTGGGGAATCCGAAGCTTTCTTT.

This clonotype has ten or more counts. The rearrangement joins TRBV3-1 to TRBJ1-5, with no clear D. V lost 1 base and J lost 9, with 7 bases in between. Germline lookup yields CDR1 LGHDT and CDR2 YNNKEL (reference sequence). CDR3 length equals 12 residues. The DNA of the CDR3 is TGTGCCAGCAGCCAAGCAATCGGGCCCCAGCATTTT. Its protein product is CASSQAIGPQHF.

This clonotype was seen many times. This chain connects TRBV29-1 to TRBJ2-1; 9 nucleotides match TRBD2. Germline V gene sequence: CDR1 SQVTM, CDR2 ANQGSEA. The CDR3 totals 14 residues. V trimming: 3 bases; J trimming: 10 bases; junction bases outside the gene matches: 10. The CDR3 DNA sequence: TGCAGCGTTGATTTGGCGGGAGGGCCGGGGGAGCAGTTCTTC. Translated: CSVDLAGGPGEQFF.

This clonotype has a count of ten or more. The genes are TRBV11-2 and TRBJ2-1, with D perhaps matching TRBD1 (5 bases). The V and J ends lost 1 base and 7 bases respectively, with 14 bases between them. Germline CDR1 and CDR2: SGHAT and FQNNGV. The CDR3 is 15 amino acids. The CDR3, as DNA: TGTGCCAGCAGCTTAGCTAGGGGCCCTCTAAATGAGCAGTTCTTC. Its protein is CASSLARGPLNEQFF.

This clonotype was seen ten or more times. V gene TRBV5-1 combines with J gene TRBJ1-1; possible D gene TRBD1, 6 bases. This CDR3 region has 14 residues. V dropped 2 bases and J dropped 9 bases, with 17 bases sitting between them. Per germline, CDR1 SGHRS and CDR2 YFSETQ. The CDR3 nucleotides read TGCGCCAGCAGCTTAAGACAAGGGGGTCGGAAAGCTTTCTTT. Its protein product is CASSLRQGGRKAFF.

The chain uses TRBV9 and TRBJ1-4, with TRBD1 matching 10 bases. From germline, CDR1 is SGDLS and CDR2 YYNGEE. J was trimmed by 5 bases and V by 5 bases; bases with no gene match: 9. CDR3 length: 16 residues. Written as DNA, the CDR3 is TGTGCCAGCAGTCCGGGACAGGGGACCTCAAATGAAAAACTGTTTTTT. Translating it yields CASSPGQGTSNEKLFF.

This clonotype was observed at least ten times. This rearrangement joins TRBV7-9 to TRBJ2-1, with TRBD2 matching 12 bases. J gave up 14 bases and V 5 bases, and 13 bases lay outside the gene matches. The V gene's germline CDR1 is SEHNR and CDR2 FQNEAQ (reference sequence). This CDR3 is built from 15 residues. In nucleotides, the CDR3 is TGTGCCAGCAGCCATCTAGCGGGAGGGCCCTTATCGAAGTTCTTC. It encodes CASSHLAGGPLSKFF.

This clonotype was observed many times. The rearrangement uses TRBV3-1 and TRBJ1-2, with unresolved D. Germline CDR1 reads LGHDT; CDR2 reads YNNKEL (reference sequence). The CDR3 extends over 15 amino acids. V lost 4 bases, J lost 2 bases, and 14 bases lay in between. CDR3 amino acids: CASSLDTRANYGYTF. CDR3 coding DNA: TGTGCCAGCAGCCTCGACACTCGCGCCAACTATGGCTACACCTTC.

This chain joins TRBV29-1 and TRBJ1-3, with unresolved D. Germline values: CDR1 SQVTM, CDR2 ANQGSEA. The CDR3 runs 13 residues. Deletions cut 6 bases from V and 2 bases from J, with 11 bases between. CDR3 sequence reads: CSVGPTAGNTIYF. The CDR3 DNA reads as TGCAGCGTCGGCCCTACGGCTGGAAACACCATATATTTT.

This clonotype was detected only a few times. The rearrangement uses TRBV20-1 and TRBJ1-3, with D unresolved. Germline V CDR1 and CDR2: DFQATT, SNEGSKA (reference sequence). CDR3 length equals 11 residues. V was pared by 5 bases and J by 3 bases, with 5 bases between. CDR3 protein: CSAYSGNTIYF. The CDR3, as DNA: TGCAGTGCTTACAGTGGAAACACCATATATTTT.

This chain's CDR3 is CASSEQRTRNEQFF. The DNA for the CDR3 is TGTGCCAGCAGTGAACAAAGGACTAGAAACGAGCAGTTCTTC. The chain couples TRBV6-1 to TRBJ2-1, with 7 bases aligning to TRBD2. This CDR3 contains 14 residues. In germline, CDR1 is MNHNS, CDR2 SASEGT. Losses at the gene ends were 2 bases for V and 10 bases for J; bases not matched to a gene: 8.

This clonotype was seen a handful of times. In DNA, the CDR3 is TGTGCCAGTAGTACCTGGACAGGGAAGTATGATGAAGCTTTCTTT. This translates into CASSTWTGKYDEAFF. V and J are TRBV19 and TRBJ1-1, with 8 nucleotides matching TRBD1. The CDR3 totals 15 residues. Trimming cost V 4 bases and J 7 bases; bases outside gene matches: 11. Germline V gene sequence: CDR1 LNHDA, CDR2 SQIVND (reference sequence).